This T cell receptor beta chain was captured by sequencing in a study of T cells in Graves' hyperthyroidism and ophthalmopathy. V dropped 5 bases and J dropped 0; count of bases not matched to a gene: 3. Germline V lookup: CDR1 MDHEN, CDR2 SYDVKM. The CDR3 spans 15 residues. Exclusions: uncontrolled infection, other autoimmune disease, pregnancy, lactation. Authors of the study amplified TCR beta CDR3 regions from RNA transcripts. First-round RT-PCR targeting the TCR CDR3 was performed with the HTBI primer set. TCRdb redid the calling of the multiplex PCR reads with MiXCR, one entry per CDR3 protein. The table shows a few hundred thousand distinct CDR3 sequences, with approximately 15% occurring only once. This clonotype was recorded at least ten times.

The rearrangement uses TRBV28 and TRBJ1-3; 8 positions match TRBD1. Sequencing was done on a sample of blood. The sequence was collected from a woman in her thirties or forties with Graves' hyperthyroidism. CDR3: CASSAGQASGNTIYF. The CDR3 region has the DNA TGTGCCAGCAGTGCGGGACAGGCCTCTGGAAACACCATATATTTT.